Presented here are 27 T cell receptor beta chains from one specimen sequenced in a study of blood T cell repertoires in COVID-19. The assay was immunoSEQ multiplex PCR, and TCRdb's table has in-frame clones only and misses some. The sample shows around 95,000 clones, about 80% of them seen only once. Material for sequencing was peripheral blood. The receptors shown here come from an older woman with acute or convalescent COVID-19.

This sequence joins TRBV7-8 and TRBJ1-6; D is possibly TRBD1 (6 bases). The germline V gene encodes CDR1 SGHVS and CDR2 FQNEAQ. V shed 1 base and J shed 10 bases, with 14 bases lying between them. This CDR3 comprises 15 residues. This CDR3 reads CASSLGTVRGSPLHF. CDR3 nucleotides: TGTGCCAGCAGCTTAGGGACAGTACGCGGGTCACCCCTCCACTTT.

The rearrangement joins TRBV9 to TRBJ1-1; D unclear. The CDR3 contains 14 residues. Germline CDR1 SGDLS, CDR2 YYNGEE. The germline V and J ends were trimmed by 2 bases and 6 bases, with 14 bases remaining between them. The CDR3 sequence is CASSVGLEGSEAFF. DNA for the CDR3: TGTGCCAGCAGCGTGGGCCTGGAGGGATCTGAAGCTTTCTTT.

In its sample, this clone was seen a few times. The CDR3 spells CAARTGLNEKLFF. CDR3 DNA: TGTGCCGCTCGGACAGGCCTTAATGAAAAACTGTTTTTT. The rearrangement joins TRBV6-5 to TRBJ1-4; the match to TRBD1 covers 7 bases. With V trimmed by 11 bases and J by 4 bases, 7 bases remained unmatched. The germline gives CDR1 MNHEY, CDR2 SVGAGI. The CDR3 contains 13 residues.

This sequence joins TRBV27 and TRBJ2-1; D possibly corresponds to TRBD1 (6 bases). The CDR3 totals 14 residues. Germline lookup yields CDR1 MNHEY and CDR2 SMNVEV (reference sequence). V was trimmed by 5 bases and J by 4 bases, leaving 12 bases between them. The CDR3 DNA sequence: TGTGCCAGCAGTCAGTCTAGGGGGTACAATGAGCAGTTCTTC. This encodes CASSQSRGYNEQFF.

In the case of this clone: The junction departs from the called germline gene at one end, perhaps through a read error. The V call is TRBV5-8, the J call TRBJ1-4; 9 bases align to TRBD1. This CDR3 contains 13 residues. Germline V CDR1 and CDR2: SGHTS, YDEGEE. CDR3 protein: CASSLLQVDRGIF. The CDR3 DNA sequence: TGTGCCAGCAGCCTACTGCAGGTGGACAGGGGCATTTTT.

V and J are TRBV6-5 and TRBJ2-1; TRBD2 aligns across 12 bases. Germline V gives CDR1 MNHEY, CDR2 SVGAGI. J was trimmed by 7 bases and V by 6 bases; bases with no gene match: 4. The CDR3 has 14 residues. As DNA, the CDR3 is TGTGCCAGCAGATCTAGCGGGGGGGCAAATGAGCAGTTCTTC. Translation gives CASRSSGGANEQFF.

The V gene is TRBV6-4, the J gene TRBJ2-3, with 8 bases that match TRBD1. The CDR3 spans 13 residues. After removal of 3 bases from V and 5 bases from J, the junction contained 1 base not matched to a gene. The V gene's germline CDR1 is MRHNA and CDR2 SNTAGT. In DNA, the CDR3 is TGTGCCAGCAGTGAACAGGGGGGAGATACGCAGTATTTT. Protein product: CASSEQGGDTQYF.

The V call is TRBV9, the J call TRBJ2-3, with 13 bases identical to TRBD2. CDR1 is SGDLS and CDR2 is YYNGEE in the germline V gene. The CDR3 length is 16 residues. The junction had 7 bases not matched to a gene; V was cut back by 3 bases and J by 6 bases. The CDR3 loop is CASSGTSGGARDTQYF. The DNA of the CDR3 is TGTGCCAGCAGCGGAACTAGCGGGGGGGCGCGGGATACGCAGTATTTT.

The count of this clone is one. The rearrangement links TRBV19 to TRBJ2-5; maybe TRBD1 (6 bases). V shed 5 bases and J shed 5 bases, with 12 bases lying between them. This CDR3 is built from 13 residues. Germline CDR1 reads LNHDA; CDR2 reads SQIVND (reference sequence). The CDR3 is CASSSQGAETQYF. CDR3 nucleotide sequence: TGTGCCAGTAGTTCACAGGGAGCGGAGACCCAGTACTTC.

The chain has TRBV19 and TRBJ2-1; weak D call: TRBD2 (5 bases). V lost 4 bases to trimming and J lost 7 bases, with 14 bases between them. The CDR3 is 14 residues long. Germline V gives CDR1 LNHDA, CDR2 SQIVND (reference sequence). CDR3: CASSTRAVSNEQFF. DNA of the CDR3: TGTGCCAGTAGTACGCGGGCCGTCTCGAATGAGCAGTTCTTC.

The chain is built from TRBV9 and TRBJ2-5; 8 bases are shared with TRBD1. Germline values: CDR1 SGDLS, CDR2 YYNGEE. CDR3 size: 16 residues. Trimming took 0 bases from V and 1 from J; bases not matched to a gene: 5. In nucleotides, the CDR3 is TGTGCCAGCAGCGTAGGAACAGGGGGTATCCAAGAGACCCAGTACTTC. Translation: CASSVGTGGIQETQYF.

The chain uses TRBV9 and TRBJ1-5; the D gene is possibly TRBD1 (6 bases). V was shortened by 3 bases and J by 5 bases, with 9 bases between the two germline ends. This CDR3 is built from 13 residues. Germline CDR1 and CDR2: SGDLS and YYNGEE. CDR3 DNA: TGTGCCAGCAGCGCGGACAGCTATCAGCCCCAGCATTTT. It specifies CASSADSYQPQHF.

The V call is TRBV6-5, the J call TRBJ2-7; D might be TRBD2 (6 bases). V lost 8 bases and J 0 bases, leaving 17 bases between the germline ends. Germline CDR1 is MNHEY and CDR2 is SVGAGI. The CDR3 covers 15 residues. The CDR3 nucleotides read TGTGCCAGCCAGGGCCTAGGAGGGCGCTCCTACGAGCAGTACTTC. It translates to CASQGLGGRSYEQYF.

J is TRBJ2-3 and V is TRBV6-5; D call uncertain. The CDR3 runs 11 residues. V was cut by 7 bases and J by 7 bases, with 9 bases left in between. Germline lookup yields CDR1 MNHEY and CDR2 SVGAGI. The CDR3 DNA sequence: TGTGCCAGCACAGTCTCATATACGCAGTATTTT. Its protein is CASTVSYTQYF.

This clone showed up just once. The rearrangement joins TRBV3-1 (or the pseudogene TRBV3-2) to TRBJ1-2; D is perhaps TRBD1 (6 bases). The length of the CDR3 is 16 residues. CDR1 is LGHDT and CDR2 is YNNKEL in the germline V gene (reference sequence). The V gene lost 4 bases and the J gene lost 4 bases, with 19 bases spanning the gap. DNA for the CDR3: TGTGCCAGCAGCCGAGGAGTAGGGGGTGCAGGCTATGGCTACACCTTC. The encoded protein is CASSRGVGGAGYGYTF.

V is TRBV19 and J is TRBJ1-5; a possible D gene is TRBD1 (6 bases). V lost 7 bases, J lost 2 bases, and 9 bases lay in between. Germline V gene lookup returns CDR1 LNHDA and CDR2 SQIVND (reference sequence). CDR3 length equals 13 residues. CDR3 DNA: TGTGCCAGTACGAACAGGGGCAATCAGCCCCAGCATTTT. Translation gives CASTNRGNQPQHF.

The rearrangement uses TRBV5-4 and TRBJ1-2; 9 bases match TRBD1. This CDR3 contains 15 residues. The V gene end was trimmed by 0 bases and the J gene end by 3 bases; junction bases not matched to a gene: 3. Germline values: CDR1 SGHNT, CDR2 YYREEE (reference sequence). This CDR3 is CASSLGGTGHYGYTF. The CDR3 coding sequence is TGTGCCAGCAGCTTGGGGGGGACAGGGCACTATGGCTACACCTTC.

The chain uses TRBV5-1 and TRBJ1-1; TRBD1 matches at 8 bases. The CDR3 is 15 residues long. Trimming took 3 bases from V and 1 from J; bases not matched to a gene: 5. CDR1 SGHRS and CDR2 YFSETQ come from the germline V gene. The CDR3 protein is CASSSLGQENTEAFF. The CDR3 DNA sequence: TGCGCCAGCAGCTCCCTGGGACAGGAGAACACTGAAGCTTTCTTT.

This chain uses TRBV5-4 with TRBJ1-5, with D perhaps TRBD1 (6 bases). Germline V lookup: CDR1 SGHNT, CDR2 YYREEE (reference sequence). The V end lost 0 bases, the J end lost 6 bases, and 16 bases lay between the germline ends. The length of the CDR3 is 16 residues. CDR3 coding DNA: TGTGCCAGCAGCTTGGGGGGGCCGGGGAACGGTCAGCCCCAGCATTTT. It specifies CASSLGGPGNGQPQHF.

The chain recombines TRBV24-1 with TRBJ1-5, with D unclear. Trimming shortened V by 7 bases and J by 0 bases, and 9 bases separated the two germline ends. The CDR3 has 14 residues. Germline V gene data show CDR1 as KGHDR and CDR2 as SFDVKD. The CDR3 DNA follows: TGTGCCACCAGCGGTACAGCTAGCAATCAGCCCCAGCATTTT. This translates into CATSGTASNQPQHF.

The chain is built from TRBV4-1 and TRBJ1-1; TRBD1 might be the D (5 bases). Per germline, CDR1 MGHRA and CDR2 YSYEKL. The CDR3 has 14 residues. Trimming cost V 4 bases and J 0 bases, with 9 bases left between them. CDR3 sequence reads: CASSPGFMNTEAFF. In nucleotides, the CDR3 is TGCGCCAGCAGCCCAGGGTTTATGAACACTGAAGCTTTCTTT.

This sequence joins TRBV28 and TRBJ2-7, with D tentatively TRBD1 (6 bases). V lost 5 bases to trimming and J lost 7 bases, with 18 bases between them. The CDR3 length is 14 residues. Germline CDR1 and CDR2: MDHEN and SYDVKM. CDR3 coding DNA: TGTGCCAGCAGTCCGGATTCAAGGGGGATTGAGCAGTACGTC. Its protein product is CASSPDSRGIEQYV.

The genes are TRBV19 and TRBJ2-3; D is ambiguous. Per germline, CDR1 LNHDA and CDR2 SQIVND (reference sequence). The CDR3 length is 11 residues. Trimming stripped 3 bases from V and 6 bases from J, with 4 bases between. The CDR3 DNA is TGTGCCAGTAGTATTCGGGATACGCAGTATTTT. The encoded protein is CASSIRDTQYF.

The gene calls are TRBV29-1 and TRBJ1-1; D is uncertain. Trimming removed 0 bases at V and 1 base at J, with 6 bases between. CDR1 and CDR2 from the germline V gene are SQVTM and ANQGSEA. This CDR3 comprises 13 residues. The CDR3 loop is CSVEDGGNTEAFF. The DNA of the CDR3 is TGCAGCGTTGAAGATGGCGGGAACACTGAAGCTTTCTTT.

This rearrangement joins TRBV30 to TRBJ2-1; weak D call: TRBD1 (6 bases). Germline V gene sequence: CDR1 GTSNPN, CDR2 SVGIG (reference sequence). The CDR3 is made up of 11 amino acids. V lost 5 bases and J 10 bases, leaving 12 bases between the germline ends. The CDR3: CAWLQGREQFF. In DNA form, the CDR3 reads TGTGCCTGGCTACAGGGCCGGGAGCAGTTCTTC.

This clone was counted a few times. The chain links TRBV24-1 to TRBJ2-1; a weak D match, TRBD1 (5 bases). Germline V lookup: CDR1 KGHDR, CDR2 SFDVKD. Trimming stripped 9 bases from V and 8 bases from J, with 22 bases between. The CDR3 has 15 residues. CDR3 in DNA: TGTGCCACCTCCCGAGCGAGTGGCAGGGCCGATGAGCAGTTCTTC. Translated, it gives CATSRASGRADEQFF.

This chain uses TRBV11-2 with TRBJ1-6; TRBD1 is a possible D gene (5 bases). This CDR3 has 15 amino acids. Germline V gene data show CDR1 as SGHAT and CDR2 as FQNNGV. V shed 1 base and J shed 7 bases, with 11 bases lying between them. Here the CDR3 reads CASSLAGRGNSPLHF. The CDR3 region has the DNA TGTGCCAGCAGCTTAGCTGGGAGGGGAAATTCACCCCTCCACTTT. Together with reference TRBV11-2 and TRBJ1-6, the CDR3 gives the full variable domain: EAGVAQSPRYKIIEKRQSVAFWCNPISGHATLYWYQQILGQGPKLLIQFQNNGVVDDSQLPKDRFSAERLKGVDSTLKIQPAKLEDSAVYLCASSLAGRGNSPLHFGNGTRLTVT.